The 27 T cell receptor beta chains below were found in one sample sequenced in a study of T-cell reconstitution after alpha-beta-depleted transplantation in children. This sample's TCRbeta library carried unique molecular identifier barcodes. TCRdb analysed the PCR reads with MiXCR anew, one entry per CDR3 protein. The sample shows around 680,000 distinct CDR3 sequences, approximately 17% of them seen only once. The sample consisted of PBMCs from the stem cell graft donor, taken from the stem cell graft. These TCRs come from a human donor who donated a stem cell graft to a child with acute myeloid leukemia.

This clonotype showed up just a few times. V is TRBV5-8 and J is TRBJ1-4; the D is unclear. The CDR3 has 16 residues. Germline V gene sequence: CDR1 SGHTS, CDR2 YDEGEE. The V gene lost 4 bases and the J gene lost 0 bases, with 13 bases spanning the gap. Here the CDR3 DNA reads TGTGCCAGCAGCCGGGAGGGCTCAGCAACTAATGAAAAACTGTTTTTT. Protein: CASSREGSATNEKLFF.

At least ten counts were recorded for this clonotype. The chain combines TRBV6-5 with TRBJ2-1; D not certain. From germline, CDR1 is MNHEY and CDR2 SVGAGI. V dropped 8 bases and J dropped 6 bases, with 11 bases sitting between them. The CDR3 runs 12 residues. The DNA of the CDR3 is TGTGCCAGCGGAACAGTCCTCAATGAGCAGTTCTTC. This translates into CASGTVLNEQFF.

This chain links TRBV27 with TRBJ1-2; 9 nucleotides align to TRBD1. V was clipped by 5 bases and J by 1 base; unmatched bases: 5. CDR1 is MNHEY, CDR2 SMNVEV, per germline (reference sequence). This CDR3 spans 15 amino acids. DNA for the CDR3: TGTGCCAGCAGTCCAGACAGGGGGGTTAACTATGGCTACACCTTC. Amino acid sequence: CASSPDRGVNYGYTF.

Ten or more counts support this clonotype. The CDR3 bases are TGTGCCAGCAGTTACGAGGGTGGGGGCACAGATACGCAGTATTTT. This encodes CASSYEGGGTDTQYF. This chain links TRBV6-5 with TRBJ2-3, with D perhaps TRBD2 (5 bases). The germline V and J ends were trimmed by 2 bases and 1 base, with 10 bases remaining between them. CDR3 size: 15 residues. Germline assignment: CDR1 MNHEY and CDR2 SVGAGI.

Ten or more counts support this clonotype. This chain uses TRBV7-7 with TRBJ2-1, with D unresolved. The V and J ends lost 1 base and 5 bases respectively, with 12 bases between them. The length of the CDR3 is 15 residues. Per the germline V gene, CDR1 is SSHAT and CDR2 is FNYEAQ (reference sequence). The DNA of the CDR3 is TGTGCCAGCAGCTTAGGGGCAGGCGTCGACAATGAGCAGTTCTTC. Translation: CASSLGAGVDNEQFF.

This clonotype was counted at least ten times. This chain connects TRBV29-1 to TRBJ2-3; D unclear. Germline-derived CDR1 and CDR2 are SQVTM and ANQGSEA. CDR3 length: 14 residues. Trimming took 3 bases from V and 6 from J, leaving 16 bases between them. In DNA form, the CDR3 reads TGCAGCGTTGATAAGAGCTTAGCAGGCGATACGCAGTATTTT. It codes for CSVDKSLAGDTQYF.

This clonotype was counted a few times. CDR3 nucleotide sequence: TGCAGTGCTAGAGTGGGTACGGGACAGGGGCCGAACACTGAAGCTTTCTTT. It encodes CSARVGTGQGPNTEAFF. The chain combines TRBV20-1 with TRBJ1-1; the match to TRBD1 covers 10 bases. Trimming took 1 base from V and 1 from J; bases not matched to a gene: 9. CDR1 is DFQATT and CDR2 is SNEGSKA in the germline V gene (reference sequence). This CDR3 is 17 amino acids long.

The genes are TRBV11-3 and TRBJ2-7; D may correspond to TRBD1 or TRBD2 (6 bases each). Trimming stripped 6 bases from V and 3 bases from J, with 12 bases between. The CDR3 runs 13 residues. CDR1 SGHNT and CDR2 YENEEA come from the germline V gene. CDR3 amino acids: CASRWGASYEQYF. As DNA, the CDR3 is TGTGCCAGCAGGTGGGGGGCGAGCTACGAGCAGTACTTC.

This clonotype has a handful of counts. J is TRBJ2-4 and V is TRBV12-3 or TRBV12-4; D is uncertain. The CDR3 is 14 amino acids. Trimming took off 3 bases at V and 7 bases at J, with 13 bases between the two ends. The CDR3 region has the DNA TGTGCCAGCAGTTTCGCCGACGGGTCGAACATTCAGTACTTC. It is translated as CASSFADGSNIQYF.

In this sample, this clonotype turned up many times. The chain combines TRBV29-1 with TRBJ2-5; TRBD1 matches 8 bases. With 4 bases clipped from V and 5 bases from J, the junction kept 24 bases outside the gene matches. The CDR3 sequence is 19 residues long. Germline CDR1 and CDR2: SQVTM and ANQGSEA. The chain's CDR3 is CSVVPRVRQGAMKMETQYF. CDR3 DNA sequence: TGCAGCGTTGTTCCCAGGGTTCGGCAGGGGGCCATGAAAATGGAGACCCAGTACTTC. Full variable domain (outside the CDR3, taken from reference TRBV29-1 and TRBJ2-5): SAVISQKPSRDICQRGTSLTIQCQVDSQVTMMFWYRQQPGQSLTLIATANQGSEATYESGFVIDKFPISRPNLTFSTLTVSNMSPEDSSIYLCSVVPRVRQGAMKMETQYFGPGTRLLVL.

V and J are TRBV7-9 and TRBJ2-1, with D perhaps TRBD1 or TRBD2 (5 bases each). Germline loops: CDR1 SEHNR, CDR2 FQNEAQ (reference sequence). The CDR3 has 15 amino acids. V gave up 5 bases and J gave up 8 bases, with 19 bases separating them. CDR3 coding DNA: TGTGCCAGCAGCACGGGGACGCCTAGTATCTATGAGCAGTTCTTC. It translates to CASSTGTPSIYEQFF.

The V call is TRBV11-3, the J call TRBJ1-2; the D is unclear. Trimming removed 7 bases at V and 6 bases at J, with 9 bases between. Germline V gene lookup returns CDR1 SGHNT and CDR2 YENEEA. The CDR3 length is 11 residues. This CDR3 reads CASKRLDGYTF. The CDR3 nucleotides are TGTGCCAGCAAGCGCCTAGATGGCTACACCTTC.

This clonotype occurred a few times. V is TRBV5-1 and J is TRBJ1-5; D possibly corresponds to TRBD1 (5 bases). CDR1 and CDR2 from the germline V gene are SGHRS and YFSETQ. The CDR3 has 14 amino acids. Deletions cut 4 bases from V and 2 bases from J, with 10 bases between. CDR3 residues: CASSQGGRNQPQHF. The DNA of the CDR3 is TGCGCCAGCAGCCAGGGAGGGCGCAATCAGCCCCAGCATTTT. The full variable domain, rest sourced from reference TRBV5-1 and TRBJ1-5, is KAGVTQTPRYLIKTRGQQVTLSCSPISGHRSVSWYQQTPGQGLQFLFEYFSETQRNKGNFPGRFSGRQFSNSRSEMNVSTLELGDSALYLCASSQGGRNQPQHFGDGTRLSIL.

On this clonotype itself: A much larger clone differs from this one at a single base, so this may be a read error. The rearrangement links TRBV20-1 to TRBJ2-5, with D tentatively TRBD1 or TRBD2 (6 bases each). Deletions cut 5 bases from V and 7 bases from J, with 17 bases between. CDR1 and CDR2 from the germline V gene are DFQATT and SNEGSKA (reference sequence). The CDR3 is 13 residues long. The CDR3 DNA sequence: TGCAGTGCTCTTCCGGGGGCCCTAGGGACCCAGTACTTC. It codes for CSALPGALGTQYF.

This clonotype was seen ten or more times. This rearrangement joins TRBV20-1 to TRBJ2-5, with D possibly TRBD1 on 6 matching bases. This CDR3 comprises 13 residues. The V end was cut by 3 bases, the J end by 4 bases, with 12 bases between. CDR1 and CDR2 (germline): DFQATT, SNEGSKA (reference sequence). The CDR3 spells CSASDKGGETQYF. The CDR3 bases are TGCAGTGCTAGCGACAAAGGGGGAGAGACCCAGTACTTC.

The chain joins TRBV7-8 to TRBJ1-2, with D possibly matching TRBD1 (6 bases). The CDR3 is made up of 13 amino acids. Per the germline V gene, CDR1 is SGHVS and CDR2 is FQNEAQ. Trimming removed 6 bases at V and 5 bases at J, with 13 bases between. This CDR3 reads CASRPRGPYGYTF. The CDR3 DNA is TGTGCCAGCAGACCCAGGGGACCGTATGGCTACACCTTC. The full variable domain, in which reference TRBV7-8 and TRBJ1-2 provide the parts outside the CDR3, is GAGVSQSPRYKVAKRGQDVALRCDPISGHVSLFWYQQALGQGPEFLTYFQNEAQLDKSGLPSDRFFAERPEGSVSTLKIQRTQQEDSAVYLCASRPRGPYGYTFGSGTRLTVV.

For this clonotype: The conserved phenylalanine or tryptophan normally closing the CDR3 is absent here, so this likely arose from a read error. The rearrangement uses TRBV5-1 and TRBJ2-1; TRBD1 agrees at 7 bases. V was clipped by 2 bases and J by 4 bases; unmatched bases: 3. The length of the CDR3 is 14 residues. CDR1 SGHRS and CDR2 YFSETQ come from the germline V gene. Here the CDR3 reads CASSFGTEYNEQFS. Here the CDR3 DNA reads TGCGCCAGCAGCTTCGGGACAGAGTACAATGAGCAGTTCTCC.

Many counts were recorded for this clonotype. DNA of the CDR3: TGCAGTGCTAGGGTCAGTTCCACCGGGGAGCTGTTTTTT. Its translation is CSARVSSTGELFF. The chain combines TRBV20-1 with TRBJ2-2; D remains unclear. Germline lookup yields CDR1 DFQATT and CDR2 SNEGSKA (reference sequence). Trimming cost V 3 bases and J 4 bases, with 9 bases left between them. The CDR3 contains 13 residues.

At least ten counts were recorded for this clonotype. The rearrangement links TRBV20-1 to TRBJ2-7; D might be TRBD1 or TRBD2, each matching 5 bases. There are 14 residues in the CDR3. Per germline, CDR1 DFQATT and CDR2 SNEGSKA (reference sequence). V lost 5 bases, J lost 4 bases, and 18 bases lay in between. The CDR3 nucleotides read TGCAGTGCTTCAGACAGAACTACTAGGTACGAGCAGTACTTC. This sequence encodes CSASDRTTRYEQYF.

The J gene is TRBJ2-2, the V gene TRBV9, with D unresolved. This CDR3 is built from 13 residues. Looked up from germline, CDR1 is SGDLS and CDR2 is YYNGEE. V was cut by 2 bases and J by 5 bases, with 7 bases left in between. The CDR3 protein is CASSVVATGELFF. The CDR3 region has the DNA TGTGCCAGCAGCGTTGTAGCTACCGGGGAGCTGTTTTTT.

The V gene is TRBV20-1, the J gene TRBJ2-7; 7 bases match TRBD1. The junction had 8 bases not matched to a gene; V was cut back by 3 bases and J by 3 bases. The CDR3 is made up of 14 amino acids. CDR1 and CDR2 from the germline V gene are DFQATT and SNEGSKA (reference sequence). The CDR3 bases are TGCAGTGCTAGCAGGGGGTCCCGCTTCTACGAGCAGTACGTC. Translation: CSASRGSRFYEQYV.

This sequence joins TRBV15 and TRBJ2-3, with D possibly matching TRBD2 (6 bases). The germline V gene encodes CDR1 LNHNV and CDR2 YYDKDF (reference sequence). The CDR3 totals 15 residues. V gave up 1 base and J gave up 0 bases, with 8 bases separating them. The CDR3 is CATSRVGGSTDTQYF. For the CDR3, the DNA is TGTGCCACCAGCAGAGTTGGGGGGAGCACAGATACGCAGTATTTT.

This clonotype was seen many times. In DNA, the CDR3 is TGCGCCAGCAGCTTGGGGACAGGCCCCTTGAACACTGAAGCTTTCTTT. Its translation is CASSLGTGPLNTEAFF. The J gene is TRBJ1-1, the V gene TRBV5-1; 7 nucleotides line up with TRBD1. The CDR3 consists of 16 residues. V was pared by 0 bases and J by 0 bases, with 5 bases of the junction left unmatched. The germline V gene encodes CDR1 SGHRS and CDR2 YFSETQ.

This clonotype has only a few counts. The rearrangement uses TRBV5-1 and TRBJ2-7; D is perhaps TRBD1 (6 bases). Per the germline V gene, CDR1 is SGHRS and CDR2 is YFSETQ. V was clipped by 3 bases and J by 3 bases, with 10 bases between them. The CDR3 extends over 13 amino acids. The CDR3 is CASSSRTDYEQYF. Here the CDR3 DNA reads TGCGCCAGCAGCTCCCGGACAGACTACGAGCAGTACTTC.

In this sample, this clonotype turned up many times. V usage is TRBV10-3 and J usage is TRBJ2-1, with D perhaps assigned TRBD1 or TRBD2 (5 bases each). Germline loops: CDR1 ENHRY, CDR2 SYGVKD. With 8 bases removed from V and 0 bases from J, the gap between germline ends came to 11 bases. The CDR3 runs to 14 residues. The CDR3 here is CAIAPGSSYNEQFF. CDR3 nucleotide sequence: TGTGCCATCGCCCCAGGGAGCTCCTACAATGAGCAGTTCTTC.

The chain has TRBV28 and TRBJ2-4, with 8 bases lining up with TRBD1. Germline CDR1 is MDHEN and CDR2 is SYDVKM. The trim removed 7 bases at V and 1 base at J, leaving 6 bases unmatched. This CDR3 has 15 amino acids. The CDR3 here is CASTVTGAAKNIQYF. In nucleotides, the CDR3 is TGTGCCAGCACGGTGACAGGGGCGGCCAAAAACATTCAGTACTTC.

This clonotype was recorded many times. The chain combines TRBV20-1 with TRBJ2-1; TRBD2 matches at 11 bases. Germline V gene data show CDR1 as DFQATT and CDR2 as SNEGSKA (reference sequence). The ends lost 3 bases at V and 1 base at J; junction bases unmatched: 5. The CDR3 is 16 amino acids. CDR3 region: CSARGLAGGSYNEQFF. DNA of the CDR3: TGCAGTGCTAGGGGCCTAGCGGGGGGTTCCTACAATGAGCAGTTCTTC.